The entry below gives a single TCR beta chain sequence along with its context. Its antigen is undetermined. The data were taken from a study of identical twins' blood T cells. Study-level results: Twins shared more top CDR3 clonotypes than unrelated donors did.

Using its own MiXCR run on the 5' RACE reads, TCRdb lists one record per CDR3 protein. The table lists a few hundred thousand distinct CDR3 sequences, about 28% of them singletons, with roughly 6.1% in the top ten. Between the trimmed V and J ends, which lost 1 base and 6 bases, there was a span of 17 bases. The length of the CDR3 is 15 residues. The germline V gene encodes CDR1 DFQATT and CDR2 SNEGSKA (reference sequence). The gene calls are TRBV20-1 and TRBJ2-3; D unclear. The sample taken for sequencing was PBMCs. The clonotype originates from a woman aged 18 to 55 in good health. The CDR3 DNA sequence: TGCAGTGCTAGAGTGCCCCAGTCTCCCCGTGATACGCAGTATTTT. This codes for CSARVPQSPRDTQYF.